This T cell receptor beta chain was documented in a study of blood T cell repertoires in COVID-19 (dated by TCRdb to 2018 to 2021). Concerning the study at large: Samples from collaborators originated in the United States, Italy and Spain and spanned both the acute and convalescent phases of COVID-19. The material from the prospective study consisted of cDNA or gDNA derived from T cells, B-cell-depleted T cells, or PBMCs. Deeply sampled blood TCRbeta repertoires from subjects exposed to, actively infected with, or recovered from COVID-19 were included in the dataset. The repertoires were released in a freely available public database meant as a resource for research on the immune response to SARS-CoV-2. Samples came from the ongoing ImmuneRACE study (first 160 participants) plus 1,254 subjects from 6 global collaborators. A de-identified subject ID, COVID-19 status, age in years and sex were almost always included in the sample metadata. Where available, HLA class I and class II types were obtained from metadata supplied by the sample provider rather than from assay-based typing.

A note on this clone: Its antigen specificity is not known. Per-base qualities were not stored, and no clone one base away is much larger.

Each collaborating institution followed its own protocols to collect whole blood in K2EDTA tubes. For TCRbeta analysis, collaborators shipped samples in one of three forms: frozen whole blood, isolated PBMCs, or DNA extracted from either of those sample types. From the cysteine through the phenylalanine, the CDR3 covers 13 amino acids. The CDR3 DNA has 39 bases and is translated from base 1. Taken from the germline V gene, the CDR1 and CDR2 loops are SNHLY and FYNNEI. Compared with germline, V lacks 7 bases and J lacks 7 bases; bases without a gene match: 4. The investigation overall reported the following: How much clinical and demographic metadata was included differed by source and by participant, and the metadata was provided uncurated.

TCRbeta CDR3 regions were amplified from genomic DNA using the immunoSEQ Assay, a bias-controlled multiplex PCR. Turning to the authors' computational methods: The number of nucleated cells in each sample was estimated from the amplification of reference gene primers within the assay. To quantify the absolute abundance of each unique TCRbeta CDR3 rearrangement, sequence reads were collapsed and filtered. Productive Simpson clonality was computed per sample as the square root of Simpson's diversity index over productive rearrangements. The clones in this table, taken by TCRdb from immuneACCESS, are in-frame only. Not every clone is retained; where verified, under half of the shortfall comes from an unresolved V gene, and the cause of the rest is unknown. V, J and clone size derive from that table, while D and trimming were established from the DNA sequence. In this sample the table shows about 200,000 clones, approximately 80% of which occur a single time. Clones ranked in the top ten supply roughly 6.9% of the sample.

Sequencing was performed on peripheral blood. The sequence came from a human donor with acute or convalescent COVID-19. The donor label of this sample is uncertain. The rearranged segments are TRBV2 and TRBJ2-1, with 10 central nucleotides matching TRBD2. The nucleotide sequence reads TGTGCCAGCACTCGACTAGCGGGTAATGAGCAGTTCTTC. The resulting protein is CASTRLAGNEQFF.